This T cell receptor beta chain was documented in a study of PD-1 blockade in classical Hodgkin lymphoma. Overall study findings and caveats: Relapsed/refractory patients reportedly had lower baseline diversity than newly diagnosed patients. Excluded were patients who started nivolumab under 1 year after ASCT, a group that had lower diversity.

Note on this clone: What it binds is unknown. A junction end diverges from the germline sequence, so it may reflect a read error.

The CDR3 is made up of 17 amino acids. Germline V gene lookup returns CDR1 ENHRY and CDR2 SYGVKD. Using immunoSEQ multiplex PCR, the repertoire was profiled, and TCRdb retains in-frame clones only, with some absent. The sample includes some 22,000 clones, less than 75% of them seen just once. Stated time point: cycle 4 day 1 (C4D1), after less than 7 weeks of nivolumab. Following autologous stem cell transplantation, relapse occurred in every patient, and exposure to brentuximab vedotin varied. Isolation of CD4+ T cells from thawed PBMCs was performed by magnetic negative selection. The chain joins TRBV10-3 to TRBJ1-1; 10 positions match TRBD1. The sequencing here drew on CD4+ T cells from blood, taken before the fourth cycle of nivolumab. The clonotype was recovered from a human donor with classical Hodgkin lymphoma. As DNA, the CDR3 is TGTGCCATCAGTGAGGGACAGGGGGGAGGTGGGAACCCTGAAGCTTTCTTT. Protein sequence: CAISEGQGGGGNPEAFF.